The 24 T cell receptor beta chains below come from one sample, sequenced in a study of neoadjuvant anti-PD-1 for oral cavity cancer (dated by TCRdb to 2020 to 2022). This specimen's time point label, interpreted: before neoadjuvant nivolumab. Receptor libraries were prepared by the immunoSEQ multiplex PCR assay. TCRdb holds this immuneACCESS table with in-frame rearrangements only. Some clones are missing; in checked studies, unresolved V genes explain under half, and the rest has no known cause. This sample is represented by some 17,000 clones; about 67% of them were singletons. The top ten constitute approximately 2.5% of the sample. Source: PBMCs, taken before nivolumab (anti-PD-1) treatment. Receptors originate from a person aged 40-85 years with oral cavity squamous cell carcinoma.

The gene calls are TRBV19 and TRBJ2-2; D might be TRBD2 (5 bases). Between the trimmed V and J ends, which lost 5 bases and 6 bases, there was a span of 16 bases. The CDR3 runs 15 residues. Germline-derived CDR1 and CDR2 are LNHDA and SQIVND (reference sequence). The CDR3 DNA follows: TGTGCCAGTAGTCCCCAGCCGCGGGTGGCCGGGGAGCTGTTTTTT. Translation: CASSPQPRVAGELFF. Supplemented by reference TRBV19 and TRBJ2-2, the full variable domain reads DGGITQSPKYLFRKEGQNVTLSCEQNLNHDAMYWYRQDPGQGLRLIYYSQIVNDFQKGDIAEGYSVSREKKESFPLTVTSAQKNPTAFYLCASSPQPRVAGELFFGEGSRLTVL.

This clone was found a few times. V gene TRBV19 combines with J gene TRBJ2-3; the D gene is possibly TRBD1 (6 bases). V was clipped by 3 bases and J by 5 bases, with 15 bases between them. CDR1 and CDR2 from the germline V gene are LNHDA and SQIVND (reference sequence). The CDR3 sequence is 15 residues long. DNA of the CDR3: TGTGCCAGTAGTATGAATAAACAGGGAGAAGATACGCAGTATTTT. This gives the protein CASSMNKQGEDTQYF.

Turning to this clone: An end of the junction differs from the germline gene, which may be a read error. This chain links TRBV7-7 with TRBJ2-7; the D gene is possibly TRBD1 (6 bases). The V gene's germline CDR1 is SSHAT and CDR2 FNYEAQ (reference sequence). This CDR3 has 15 residues. CDR3 sequence (DNA): TGTGCTAGCAGCCAACAGGACAGTCCGAGATACGAGCAGTACTTC. Protein product: CASSQQDSPRYEQYF.

The sample holds one count of this clone. V usage is TRBV15 and J usage is TRBJ2-3; D may be TRBD2 (6 bases). Trimming stripped 1 base from V and 5 bases from J, with 13 bases between. The CDR3 has 15 amino acids. CDR1 is LNHNV, CDR2 YYDKDF, per germline (reference sequence). The CDR3 bases are TGTGCCACCAGCAGAGCGGGAGATTCCGGAGATACGCAGTATTTT. This encodes CATSRAGDSGDTQYF.

The chain joins TRBV9 to TRBJ2-5, with 12 bases that match TRBD2. CDR3 length: 16 residues. J gave up 5 bases and V 4 bases, and 9 bases lay outside the gene matches. Germline V gene lookup returns CDR1 SGDLS and CDR2 YYNGEE. The CDR3 loop reads CASSPGLAGLRETQYF. Written as DNA, the CDR3 is TGTGCCAGCAGCCCCGGACTAGCGGGATTGCGGGAGACCCAGTACTTC.

CDR3 in amino acids: CASSGQGSNEQYF. In DNA, the CDR3 is TGTGCCAGCAGCGGGCAGGGAAGTAACGAGCAGTACTTC. The chain is built from TRBV6-5 and TRBJ2-7; TRBD1 is a possible D gene (5 bases). Germline V CDR1 and CDR2: MNHEY, SVGAGI. Trimming removed 6 bases at V and 5 bases at J, with 14 bases between. The CDR3 sequence is 13 residues long.

The chain carries TRBV30 and TRBJ2-7; 12 bases fit TRBD1. This CDR3 is built from 14 residues. Looked up from germline, CDR1 is GTSNPN and CDR2 is SVGIG (reference sequence). With 2 bases clipped from V and 6 bases from J, the junction kept 5 bases outside the gene matches. CDR3 in DNA: TGTGCCTGGAGTCGGGACAGGGGGCTCTCCGAGCAGTACTTC. This encodes CAWSRDRGLSEQYF.

The rearrangement uses TRBV30 and TRBJ1-5, with 7 bases that match TRBD1. CDR1 is GTSNPN, CDR2 SVGIG, per germline (reference sequence). The CDR3 totals 16 residues. J gave up 0 bases and V 2 bases, and 7 bases lay outside the gene matches. Here the CDR3 reads CAWSRGRGNSNQPQHF. As DNA, the CDR3 is TGTGCCTGGAGTAGAGGCAGGGGGAATAGCAATCAGCCCCAGCATTTT.

This sequence joins TRBV11-3 and TRBJ2-1; D is uncertain. Germline CDR1 reads SGHNT; CDR2 reads YENEEA. Trimming left V 0 bases short and J 0 bases short, with 9 bases between. The CDR3 covers 16 residues. CDR3 DNA: TGTGCCAGCAGCTTAGAGGGGTCGAGCTCCTACAATGAGCAGTTCTTC. Its translation: CASSLEGSSSYNEQFF.

V is TRBV30 and J is TRBJ1-5; perhaps TRBD1 as D (6 bases). Germline values: CDR1 GTSNPN, CDR2 SVGIG (reference sequence). The CDR3 sequence is 15 residues long. V gave up 2 bases and J gave up 0 bases, with 11 bases separating them. CDR3 residues: CAWSRQEHSNQPQHF. The CDR3 DNA reads as TGTGCCTGGAGTAGACAGGAACATAGCAATCAGCCCCAGCATTTT.

The chain has TRBV7-8 and TRBJ2-5; 10 bases align to TRBD2. There are 15 residues in the CDR3. J was trimmed by 5 bases and V by 1 base; bases with no gene match: 4. Germline CDR1 reads SGHVS; CDR2 reads FQNEAQ. Here the CDR3 DNA reads TGTGCCAGCAGCTTAGGCGGTAGCGGGAGGGAGACCCAGTACTTC. It is translated as CASSLGGSGRETQYF.

V gene TRBV5-6 combines with J gene TRBJ1-1; TRBD1 matches at 9 bases. V trimming: 5 bases; J trimming: 5 bases; junction bases outside the gene matches: 4. The germline CDR1 and CDR2 sequences are SGHDT and YYEEEE. CDR3 length: 13 amino acids. CDR3 amino acids: CASRPGTGTEAFF. CDR3 DNA sequence: TGTGCCAGCAGACCCGGGACAGGGACTGAAGCTTTCTTT. Combining the CDR3 with reference TRBV5-6 and TRBJ1-1 gives the whole variable domain DAGVTQSPTHLIKTRGQQVTLRCSPKSGHDTVSWYQQALGQGPQFIFQYYEEEERQRGNFPDRFSGHQFPNYSSELNVNALLLGDSALYLCASRPGTGTEAFFGQGTRLTVV.

This chain links TRBV4-1 with TRBJ2-1; 12 nucleotides match TRBD2. Trimming at V came to 1 base and at J to 6 bases, leaving 4 bases not matched to a gene. This CDR3 spans 16 amino acids. Germline values: CDR1 MGHRA, CDR2 YSYEKL. CDR3 bases: TGCGCCAGCAGCCAAGGGGGACTAGCGGGTGTCAATGAGCAGTTCTTC. Translated, it gives CASSQGGLAGVNEQFF.

The chain combines TRBV5-5 with TRBJ2-7; no reliable D call. Trimming took off 6 bases at V and 6 bases at J, with 16 bases between the two ends. Germline CDR1 SGHKS, CDR2 YYEKEE (reference sequence). This CDR3 has 13 residues. The CDR3 DNA follows: TGTGCCAGCACCCCCTCCTCAAGATTCGAGCAGTACTTC. Translating gives CASTPSSRFEQYF.

The chain joins TRBV6-1 to TRBJ2-1; the D gene is possibly TRBD1 (5 bases). The CDR3 spans 15 residues. Deletions cut 6 bases from V and 0 bases from J, with 12 bases between. The germline V gene encodes CDR1 MNHNS and CDR2 SASEGT. The CDR3 nucleotides are TGTGCCAGCAGCCTACAGGTGAGCTCCTACAATGAGCAGTTCTTC. Protein sequence: CASSLQVSSYNEQFF.

In DNA, the CDR3 is TGTGCCAGCAGTAATGGGGACTATGGCTACACCTTC. This encodes CASSNGDYGYTF. The chain links TRBV6-4 to TRBJ1-2; D gene unclear. Trimming took off 5 bases at V and 3 bases at J, with 7 bases between the two ends. Germline assignment: CDR1 MRHNA and CDR2 SNTAGT. This CDR3 has 12 residues.

This chain joins TRBV28 and TRBJ2-7; TRBD2 aligns across 11 bases. From germline, CDR1 is MDHEN and CDR2 SYDVKM. The CDR3 is 15 amino acids. Trimming cost V 7 bases and J 4 bases; bases outside gene matches: 9. CDR3 region: CASTFSGRAKYEQYF. CDR3 sequence (DNA): TGTGCCAGCACATTTAGCGGGAGGGCCAAATACGAGCAGTACTTC. Supplemented by reference TRBV28 and TRBJ2-7, the full variable domain reads DVKVTQSSRYLVKRTGEKVFLECVQDMDHENMFWYRQDPGLGLRLIYFSYDVKMKEKGDIPEGYSVSREKKERFSLILESASTNQTSMYLCASTFSGRAKYEQYFGPGTRLTVT.

This chain uses TRBV7-8 with TRBJ1-2; no clear D gene. Germline CDR1 reads SGHVS; CDR2 reads FQNEAQ. Trimming left V 5 bases short and J 4 bases short, with 14 bases between. This CDR3 has 14 amino acids. In nucleotides, the CDR3 is TGTGCCAGCAGCCCCGGTGAGGAGGCCTATGGCTACACCTTC. Translation gives CASSPGEEAYGYTF.

V gene TRBV2 combines with J gene TRBJ2-5; 9 bases map to TRBD2. This CDR3 is 15 amino acids long. The V segment lost 7 bases and the J segment 4 bases; nucleotides outside the gene matches: 10. Germline values: CDR1 SNHLY, CDR2 FYNNEI. DNA of the CDR3: TGTGCCAGCACTCTAAGAGGGACTAGCAGAGAGACCCAGTACTTC. Encoded protein: CASTLRGTSRETQYF. The full variable domain, with the rest looked up from reference TRBV2 and TRBJ2-5, is EPEVTQTPSHQVTQMGQEVILRCVPISNHLYFYWYRQILGQKVEFLVSFYNNEISEKSEIFDDQFSVERPDGSNFTLKIRSTKLEDSAMYFCASTLRGTSRETQYFGPGTRLLVL.

V is TRBV7-9 and J is TRBJ2-1, with 9 bases that match TRBD2. V dropped 8 bases and J dropped 6; count of bases not matched to a gene: 11. In germline, CDR1 is SEHNR, CDR2 FQNEAQ (reference sequence). The CDR3 loop spans 15 amino acids. The CDR3 reads CASGSGSALRNEQFF. The CDR3 DNA sequence: TGTGCCAGCGGTAGCGGGAGCGCACTACGCAATGAGCAGTTCTTC.

The V call is TRBV6-5, the J call TRBJ1-1; D remains ambiguous. Trimming took off 4 bases at V and 0 bases at J, with 9 bases between the two ends. Germline assignment: CDR1 MNHEY and CDR2 SVGAGI. The CDR3 is made up of 14 amino acids. CDR3: CASSWTLVNTEAFF. The CDR3 region has the DNA TGTGCCAGCAGTTGGACGTTAGTGAACACTGAAGCTTTCTTT.

The V and J genes are TRBV7-2 and TRBJ1-1, with no clear D. CDR3 length: 13 amino acids. Germline assignment: CDR1 SGHTA and CDR2 FQGNSA. V lost 5 bases, J lost 4 bases, and 11 bases lay in between. CDR3 in DNA: TGTGCCAGCAGCGAGGGTGTCGGCACTGAAGCTTTCTTT. Translated, it gives CASSEGVGTEAFF.

The chain has TRBV7-8 and TRBJ2-1, with 8 bases identical to TRBD2. The V segment lost 5 bases and the J segment 3 bases; nucleotides outside the gene matches: 9. CDR3 length: 16 amino acids. Germline loops: CDR1 SGHVS, CDR2 FQNEAQ. DNA of the CDR3: TGTGCCAGCAGCCCTACTACCGGGACTAGCTACAATGAGCAGTTCTTC. It is translated as CASSPTTGTSYNEQFF. Together with reference TRBV7-8 and TRBJ2-1, the CDR3 gives the full variable domain: GAGVSQSPRYKVAKRGQDVALRCDPISGHVSLFWYQQALGQGPEFLTYFQNEAQLDKSGLPSDRFFAERPEGSVSTLKIQRTQQEDSAVYLCASSPTTGTSYNEQFFGPGTRLTVL.

This chain connects TRBV6-5 to TRBJ2-7; TRBD1 matches at 9 bases. Trimming took 4 bases from V and 3 from J; bases not matched to a gene: 1. This CDR3 comprises 13 residues. Germline V CDR1 and CDR2: MNHEY, SVGAGI. CDR3 sequence reads: CASSWTGDYEQYF. CDR3 nucleotides: TGTGCCAGCAGTTGGACAGGGGACTACGAGCAGTACTTC.